This TCR beta chain was captured by sequencing in a study of shared clonotypes between healthy human individuals. Study-level background: Contributing individuals were a couple of females and a few males aged 18 to 49. Study outcomes and limitations: Naive subsets typically showed greater estimated richness than memory subsets.

Per the study methods: Quality scores were absent from the junction-only immunoSEQ sequences, so filtering differed. Sequencing was performed with immunoSEQ multiplex PCR; in TCRdb, only in-frame clones are kept and a portion is missing. That table supplies the V and J calls and clone size; D and trimming were determined from the DNA. Of around 120,000 clones listed, around 71% are singletons. Unmatched junction bases numbered 3, after V lost 1 base and J lost 7 bases. Germline V gene lookup returns CDR1 PRHDT and CDR2 FYEKMQ (reference sequence). This CDR3 region has 13 residues. CD8 memory was a combination that joined CD45RO+ cells with CCR7-negative CD45RA+ TemRA cells. This clone was detected only once. Its antigen remains unknown.

Sequencing used memory CD8+ T cells sorted from blood. Subset specified: CD45RO+ cells pooled with CCR7-negative TemRA cells. The chain has TRBV13 and TRBJ1-2; 7 positions agree with TRBD1. This clonotype was sampled from a woman in her twenties or thirties in good health. The CDR3 nucleotides are TGTGCCAGCAGCTTAGAGGGGGCGCTTGGCTACACCTTC. This encodes CASSLEGALGYTF. The variable domain in full, completed from reference TRBV13 and TRBJ1-2, reads AAGVIQSPRHLIKEKRETATLKCYPIPRHDTVYWYQQGPGQDPQFLISFYEKMQSDKGSIPDRFSAQQFSDYHSELNMSSLELGDSALYFCASSLEGALGYTFGSGTRLTVV.